This T cell receptor (beta chain) was obtained from a study of blood T cell repertoires in COVID-19. With 8 bases removed from V and 1 base from J, the gap between germline ends came to 8 bases. Germline CDR1 and CDR2: MGHDK and SYGVNS. CDR3 size: 12 residues. Sequencing used immunoSEQ multiplex PCR; TCRdb keeps in-frame clones, though not all of them. The sample has fewer than 450,000 clones, under 95% seen once; the top ten hold 2.5% to 4%. In this sample, this clone turned up once. The sequenced sample consisted of peripheral blood. The chain combines TRBV25-1 with TRBJ1-1, with D possibly being TRBD1 (5 bases). The sequence came from a woman between 18 and 29 years old who had recovered from COVID-19. The CDR3 is CASRTRNTEAFF. In nucleotides, the CDR3 is TGTGCCAGCCGGACACGGAACACTGAAGCTTTCTTT.